These 14 T cell receptor beta chains came from one sample sequenced in a study of T cell changes during pregnancy in multiple sclerosis. The protocol was immunoSEQ multiplex PCR, while the TCRdb copy is restricted to in-frame clones and leaves out a portion. This table holds 75,000 to 100,000 clones, 90% found once. Sequences were derived from peripheral blood, sampled in the second trimester of pregnancy. The receptors here all came from a female donor in good health, enrolled as a control in a pregnancy study.

This chain joins TRBV19 and TRBJ2-1, with 15 positions matching TRBD2. Germline loops: CDR1 LNHDA, CDR2 SQIVND (reference sequence). The length of the CDR3 is 14 residues. The J segment lost 15 bases and the V segment lost 3 bases, leaving 6 bases of the junction unmatched. CDR3 nucleotide sequence: TGTGCCAGTAGTATCGGGACTAGCGGGGGGATTGCGTTCTTC. It is translated as CASSIGTSGGIAFF.

V is TRBV19 and J is TRBJ2-1; 8 bases are a match to TRBD1. J lost 9 bases, V lost 0 bases, and 1 base had no gene match. Germline CDR1 reads LNHDA; CDR2 reads SQIVND (reference sequence). This CDR3 comprises 13 residues. The CDR3 DNA follows: TGTGCCAGTAGTATAGACAGGGGGCTTGAGCAGTTCTTC. As protein: CASSIDRGLEQFF.

The V and J genes are TRBV7-9 and TRBJ2-1; D is perhaps TRBD1 (5 bases). The CDR3 spans 15 residues. Trimming stripped 1 base from V and 8 bases from J, with 15 bases between. CDR1 is SEHNR and CDR2 is FQNEAQ in the germline V gene (reference sequence). CDR3 sequence (DNA): TGTGCCAGCAGCTTAGGGTGGGGCCGCGACGATGAGCAGTTCTTC. Amino acids: CASSLGWGRDDEQFF.

The chain couples TRBV11-2 to TRBJ1-2, with D hard to call. The CDR3 totals 14 residues. The V end was cut by 5 bases, the J end by 4 bases, with 14 bases between. Germline V gene lookup returns CDR1 SGHAT and CDR2 FQNNGV. CDR3 residues: CASSPGDTLYGYTF. The CDR3 bases are TGTGCCAGCAGCCCTGGCGACACCCTCTATGGCTACACCTTC.

This clone showed up just once. The chain recombines TRBV12-5 with TRBJ1-4, with D possibly TRBD1 on 5 matching bases. Per the germline V gene, CDR1 is LGHNT and CDR2 is FRNRAP. The V gene lost 5 bases and the J gene lost 0 bases, with 10 bases spanning the gap. The CDR3 extends over 15 amino acids. The CDR3 reads CASGLAGSTNEKLFF. Here the CDR3 DNA reads TGTGCTAGTGGTCTTGCAGGGTCAACTAATGAAAAACTGTTTTTT.

CDR3 in DNA: TGTGCCAGCAGCCGCGACAGGGGCGGGTATAATTCACCCCTCCACTTT. It translates to CASSRDRGGYNSPLHF. The J gene is TRBJ1-6, the V gene TRBV7-9; 8 bases match TRBD1. The CDR3 length is 16 residues. Germline values: CDR1 SEHNR, CDR2 FQNEAQ (reference sequence). The V segment lost 5 bases and the J segment 4 bases; nucleotides outside the gene matches: 7. The complete variable domain, with remaining parts taken from reference TRBV7-9 and TRBJ1-6, reads DTGVSQNPRHKITKRGQNVTFRCDPISEHNRLYWYRQTLGQGPEFLTYFQNEAQLEKSRLLSDRFSAERPKGSFSTLEIQRTEQGDSAMYLCASSRDRGGYNSPLHFGNGTRLTVT.

This sequence joins TRBV6-1 and TRBJ2-7, with 9 bases fitting TRBD1. Germline V gene lookup returns CDR1 MNHNS and CDR2 SASEGT. The trim removed 8 bases at V and 8 bases at J, leaving 16 bases unmatched. The CDR3 length is 15 residues. Here the CDR3 reads CASYPLDRGPLKQYF. CDR3 nucleotide sequence: TGTGCCAGCTACCCTTTGGACAGGGGCCCTCTAAAGCAGTACTTC.

This clone turned up a few times. The V call is TRBV30, the J call TRBJ1-1; D is perhaps TRBD1 (6 bases). This CDR3 is built from 14 residues. Trimming took off 5 bases at V and 2 bases at J, with 15 bases between the two ends. CDR1 and CDR2 (germline): GTSNPN, SVGIG (reference sequence). The CDR3 DNA reads as TGTGCCTGGGATTTCAGGGGAATTAACACTGAAGCTTTCTTT. Its translation: CAWDFRGINTEAFF.

The chain links TRBV28 to TRBJ1-2, with 10 bases that match TRBD1. The CDR3 totals 15 residues. In germline, CDR1 is MDHEN, CDR2 SYDVKM. J was trimmed by 4 bases and V by 8 bases; bases with no gene match: 10. Here the CDR3 reads CASALTGGAVYGYTF. The CDR3 bases are TGTGCCAGCGCCCTGACAGGGGGCGCCGTCTATGGCTACACCTTC.

The V call is TRBV2, the J call TRBJ1-5; D is perhaps TRBD1 (5 bases). The CDR3 is 15 residues long. CDR1 SNHLY and CDR2 FYNNEI come from the germline V gene. Trimming stripped 3 bases from V and 4 bases from J, with 13 bases between. Written as DNA, the CDR3 is TGTGCCAGCAGTGATATGTTAGGGGTGAATCAGCCCCAGCATTTT. Its protein product is CASSDMLGVNQPQHF.

In this sample, this clone turned up once. The V call is TRBV23-1, the J call TRBJ1-2; possible D gene TRBD1, 5 bases. TRBV23-1 has ORF status, its function being uncertain. This CDR3 spans 19 amino acids. The V end was cut by 7 bases, the J end by 4 bases, with 31 bases between. CDR3 sequence reads: CASNLRPPRGARIGYGYTF. DNA for the CDR3: TGCGCCAGCAACCTTCGCCCCCCAAGGGGCGCCCGAATCGGCTATGGCTACACCTTC.

CDR3 sequence reads: CASSPQTGELFF. The CDR3 bases are TGTGCCAGCAGCCCGCAGACCGGGGAGCTGTTTTTT. V usage is TRBV5-5 and J usage is TRBJ2-2; D gene ambiguous. The CDR3 runs to 12 residues. Germline lookup yields CDR1 SGHKS and CDR2 YYEKEE (reference sequence). Trimming removed 4 bases from V and 5 bases from J, with 6 bases in between. Together with reference TRBV5-5 and TRBJ2-2, the CDR3 gives the full variable domain: DAGVTQSPTHLIKTRGQQVTLRCSPISGHKSVSWYQQVLGQGPQFIFQYYEKEERGRGNFPDRFSARQFPNYSSELNVNALLLGDSALYLCASSPQTGELFFGEGSRLTVL.

The chain carries TRBV7-9 and TRBJ1-1, with 9 nucleotides matching TRBD1. Per germline, CDR1 SEHNR and CDR2 FQNEAQ (reference sequence). The CDR3 contains 13 residues. Losses at the gene ends were 0 bases for V and 10 bases for J; bases not matched to a gene: 3. In DNA, the CDR3 is TGTGCCAGCAGCTTAGCCGGACAGGGGAGAGCTTTCTTT. Its protein is CASSLAGQGRAFF.

The chain uses TRBV7-8 and TRBJ2-7, with a weak D call TRBD2 (6 bases). The CDR3 totals 15 residues. Looked up from germline, CDR1 is SGHVS and CDR2 is FQNEAQ. Trimming took 1 base from V and 2 from J, leaving 12 bases between them. CDR3: CASSLEGGGAYEQYF. CDR3 nucleotide sequence: TGTGCCAGCAGCTTAGAGGGAGGCGGGGCCTACGAGCAGTACTTC.